The 8 T cell receptor beta chains reported below all come from one sample, sequenced in a study of CD8+ T cells in alopecia areata. The authors extracted RNA and reverse transcribed it into cDNA as the sequencing template. Using immunoSEQ multiplex PCR, the repertoire was profiled, and TCRdb retains in-frame clones only, with some absent. The sample consists of 110,000 or so clones, less than 60% of them appearing once. The treatment denotes: oral pan-JAK inhibitor, 5-10 mg twice daily. The source material was CD4+ T cells sorted from blood, sampled at week 24, from a patient treated with tofacitinib. The receptors stem from a human donor with alopecia areata.

This clone was seen a few times. The CDR3 loop reads CASSQDGSRQETQYF. The CDR3 nucleotides are TGCGCCAGCAGCCAAGATGGGAGCCGCCAAGAGACCCAGTACTTC. The gene calls are TRBV4-1 and TRBJ2-5, with D perhaps matching TRBD2 (5 bases). The V and J ends lost 0 bases and 1 base respectively, with 9 bases between them. CDR3 length: 15 amino acids. The germline gives CDR1 MGHRA, CDR2 YSYEKL.

This clone was found once. The chain is built from TRBV5-1 and TRBJ2-7; D is possibly TRBD1 (5 bases). Trimming removed 3 bases at V and 2 bases at J, with 9 bases between. The germline V gene has CDR1 SGHRS and CDR2 YFSETQ. The CDR3 length is 13 residues. In DNA form, the CDR3 reads TGCGCCAGCAGCTCCTCAGGGACCTACGAGCAGTACTTC. Residues: CASSSSGTYEQYF.

This clone was observed a handful of times. The chain joins TRBV2 to TRBJ1-5, with no clear D. V dropped 2 bases and J dropped 1 base, with 18 bases sitting between them. Germline V gives CDR1 SNHLY, CDR2 FYNNEI. The CDR3 covers 18 residues. This chain's CDR3 is CASSERALARGSNQPQHF. Written as DNA, the CDR3 is TGTGCCAGCAGTGAACGGGCACTGGCCCGCGGGAGCAATCAGCCCCAGCATTTT.

The V gene is TRBV30, the J gene TRBJ1-2, with D possibly TRBD1 on 5 matching bases. Germline CDR1 is GTSNPN and CDR2 is SVGIG (reference sequence). The CDR3 spans 12 residues. Trimming took 7 bases from V and 7 from J, leaving 16 bases between them. The DNA for the CDR3 is TGTGCCTCCCTGCGGGCAGGGACTGGCTACACCTTC. Its protein product is CASLRAGTGYTF.

J is TRBJ1-6 and V is TRBV5-1; 7 bases are shared with TRBD1. The germline V gene has CDR1 SGHRS and CDR2 YFSETQ. Trimming at V came to 1 base and at J to 13 bases, leaving 11 bases not matched to a gene. This CDR3 region has 15 residues. CDR3 sequence (DNA): TGCGCCAGCAGCTTGAGGGGGGACAGCTTGACGCCCCTCCACTTT. Amino acid sequence: CASSLRGDSLTPLHF.

This clone turned up a few times. J is TRBJ2-1 and V is TRBV6-5; the D is unclear. From germline, CDR1 is MNHEY and CDR2 SVGAGI. Trimming removed 7 bases from V and 4 bases from J, with 5 bases in between. The CDR3 contains 11 residues. The CDR3, as DNA: TGTGCCAGCATGAAGTACAATGAGCAGTTCTTC. Residues: CASMKYNEQFF.

The rearrangement uses TRBV5-1 and TRBJ2-1, with 8 bases identical to TRBD2. V lost 0 bases to trimming and J lost 7 bases; unmatched junction nucleotides: 6. Germline CDR1 reads SGHRS; CDR2 reads YFSETQ. The CDR3 is 15 residues long. The CDR3 loop reads CASSLEGLGRNEQFF. The CDR3 DNA is TGCGCCAGCAGCTTGGAGGGACTAGGTAGAAATGAGCAGTTCTTC.

The chain employs TRBV9 and TRBJ2-3; 7 bases agree with TRBD2. This CDR3 is 15 amino acids long. V lost 5 bases and J lost 2; bases outside the gene matches: 8. Germline V gives CDR1 SGDLS, CDR2 YYNGEE. Here the CDR3 DNA reads TGTGCCAGCAGGCGGGCGGGGGTCGACACAGATACGCAGTATTTT. This gives the protein CASRRAGVDTDTQYF.